The present T cell receptor (beta chain) was sequenced within a study of T cell repertoires in cytomegalovirus infection. As for the study in general: The study used recently identified HLA-C-restricted and well-studied HLA-B-restricted CMV epitopes. An indication of both CMV infection and matching HLA type came from public TCR beta signatures.

This clonotype was counted between two and nine times. The antigen remains unidentified. TCRdb used MiXCR to reprocess the reads, holding one entry per CDR3 protein. The sample has hundreds of thousands of distinct CDR3 sequences, less than 40% seen once; the top ten hold around 15%. Study-wide findings and caveats: Ex vivo, HLA-C-restricted CMV-specific TCR beta clonotypes prevailed over the rest of the response. Summed public TCR beta family frequency identified CMV carriers bearing the relevant HLA.

The ends were cut back, 4 bases at V and 0 bases at J, with 22 bases in the middle. CDR1 is SGHRS, CDR2 YFSETQ, per germline. This CDR3 has 18 residues. The sequence derives from a human donor in good health (CMV status not recorded). Some clones in this sample may be carry-over from other donors' samples. The sequences come from cultured CD8+ T cells from PBMCs, collected from culture after CMV antigen stimulation. V usage is TRBV5-1 and J usage is TRBJ1-1; perhaps TRBD1 as D (6 bases). CDR3 protein: CASSLWGSGADLNTEAFF. CDR3 DNA: TGCGCCAGCAGCCTTTGGGGATCGGGGGCGGATCTGAACACTGAAGCTTTCTTT.